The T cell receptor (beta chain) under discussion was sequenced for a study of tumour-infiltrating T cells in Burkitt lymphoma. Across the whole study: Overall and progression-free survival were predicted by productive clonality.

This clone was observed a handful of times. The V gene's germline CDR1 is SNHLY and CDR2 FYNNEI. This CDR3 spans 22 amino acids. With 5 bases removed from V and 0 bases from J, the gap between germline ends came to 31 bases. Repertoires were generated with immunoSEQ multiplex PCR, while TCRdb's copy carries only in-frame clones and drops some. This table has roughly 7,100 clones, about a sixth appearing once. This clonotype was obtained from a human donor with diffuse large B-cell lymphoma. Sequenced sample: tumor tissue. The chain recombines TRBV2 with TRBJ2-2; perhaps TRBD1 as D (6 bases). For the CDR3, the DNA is TGTGCCAGCAGTCATCAGGGACACCAAGAGGCAGTCGGAGTTTCGAACACCGGGGAGCTGTTTTTT. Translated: CASSHQGHQEAVGVSNTGELFF.